This passage covers 12 T cell receptor beta chains from one sample sequenced in a study of human T cells and chemical hapten exposure. TCRdb reprocessed the RACE reads via MiXCR and lists one record per CDR3 protein. This sample has roughly 60,000 distinct CDR3 sequences; 9.5% to 15% occur once, and the top ten carry roughly 2.4%. Time point noted: patch test 3, about 24 weeks after DPC sensitization. Treatment in this sample: therapeutic diphenylcyclopropenone sensitization with weekly scalp DPC. Sequencing was performed on whole blood, taken in connection with sensitization to the hapten diphenylcyclopropenone (DPC). These receptors were taken from a man aged 25 to 40 with alopecia areata. Some clones in this sample may be carry-over from other donors' samples.

This clonotype occurred many times. This chain links TRBV9 with TRBJ2-5, with TRBD1 matching over 7 bases. The CDR3 is 14 amino acids. CDR1 is SGDLS, CDR2 YYNGEE, per germline. With 8 bases clipped from V and 1 base from J, the junction kept 8 bases outside the gene matches. CDR3 in DNA: TGTGCCAGTGGGGACAGCTTAGGCCAAGAGACCCAGTACTTC. Translation gives CASGDSLGQETQYF. The full variable domain, with the rest looked up from reference TRBV9 and TRBJ2-5, is DSGVTQTPKHLITATGQRVTLRCSPRSGDLSVYWYQQSLDQGLQFLIQYYNGEERAKGNILERFSAQQFPDLHSELNLSSLELGDSALYFCASGDSLGQETQYFGPGTRLLVL.

This clonotype was seen a few times. This chain uses TRBV6-2 or TRBV6-3 with TRBJ1-6; D is undetermined. The germline V gene encodes CDR1 MNHEY and CDR2 SVGEGT. V was cut by 2 bases and J by 0 bases, with 8 bases left in between. The CDR3 is 16 amino acids. In DNA form, the CDR3 reads TGTGCCAGCAGTTACCAGCGGAGCTCCTATAATTCACCCCTCCACTTT. Protein: CASSYQRSSYNSPLHF.

The J gene is TRBJ1-1, the V gene TRBV6-2 or TRBV6-3; 11 nucleotides line up with TRBD1. CDR1 is MNHEY and CDR2 is SVGEGT in the germline V gene. The CDR3 consists of 12 residues. The V and J ends lost 5 bases and 12 bases, in that order; junction bases with no gene match: 5. CDR3 protein: CASSRTGGATFF. CDR3 nucleotides: TGTGCCAGCAGTCGGACAGGGGGCGCGACTTTCTTT.

This clonotype turned up a few times. This CDR3 is CASSPMGDGQPQHF. The CDR3 DNA follows: TGTGCCAGCAGTCCCATGGGGGACGGTCAGCCCCAGCATTTT. V is TRBV6-2 or TRBV6-3 and J is TRBJ1-5; the D gene is possibly TRBD1 (5 bases). The germline V gene has CDR1 MNHEY and CDR2 SVGEGT. V lost 5 bases to trimming and J lost 6 bases, with 14 bases between them. The CDR3 runs to 14 residues.

The chain combines TRBV12-5 with TRBJ2-1; no clear D gene. CDR1 is LGHNT and CDR2 is FRNRAP in the germline V gene. The CDR3 length is 15 residues. Trimming removed 6 bases from V and 1 base from J, with 13 bases in between. CDR3 nucleotide sequence: TGTGCTAGTGGCTTAACCGGCTTGTCCTACAATGAGCAGTTCTTC. Amino acid sequence: CASGLTGLSYNEQFF.

This clonotype was detected many times. V usage is TRBV7-6 and J usage is TRBJ1-2, with 7 bases aligning to TRBD1. J lost 4 bases, V lost 1 base, and 6 bases had no gene match. This CDR3 comprises 15 residues. The germline V gene has CDR1 SGHVS and CDR2 FNYEAQ. The CDR3 spells CASSLGGGQFYGYTF. Written as DNA, the CDR3 is TGTGCCAGCAGCTTAGGGGGGGGACAGTTCTATGGCTACACCTTC.

With regard to this clonotype: Given a much more abundant clone one base away, this may be a read error. The rearrangement links TRBV20-1 to TRBJ2-7; 9 positions match TRBD1. CDR3 length equals 16 residues. CDR1 is DFQATT, CDR2 SNEGSKA, per germline (reference sequence). The CDR3 protein is CSARDRQGDWPYGQYF. The CDR3 region has the DNA TGCAGTGCTAGAGATCGACAGGGGGATTGGCCCTACGGGCAGTACTTC.

The V call is TRBV20-1, the J call TRBJ1-1; D is ambiguous. Germline V CDR1 and CDR2: DFQATT, SNEGSKA (reference sequence). Between the trimmed V and J ends, which lost 5 bases and 0 bases, there was a span of 4 bases. The CDR3 totals 11 residues. The CDR3 coding sequence is TGCAGTGCTCCCCTGAACACTGAAGCTTTCTTT. Protein product: CSAPLNTEAFF.

The chain uses TRBV9 and TRBJ2-2; D not certain. Deletions cut 4 bases from V and 5 bases from J, with 6 bases between. Germline-derived CDR1 and CDR2 are SGDLS and YYNGEE. The CDR3 runs 12 residues. CDR3 region: CASSSKTGELFF. The CDR3 region has the DNA TGTGCCAGCAGCTCCAAGACCGGGGAGCTGTTTTTT.

This clonotype was counted many times. The genes are TRBV5-1 and TRBJ1-1; no reliable D call. CDR1 is SGHRS and CDR2 is YFSETQ in the germline V gene. Trimming pared 0 bases from V and 4 bases from J, leaving 10 bases between. CDR3 length: 14 residues. The CDR3 bases are TGCGCCAGCAGCTTGGTTAAGGGAGGCACTGAAGCTTTCTTT. Translating it yields CASSLVKGGTEAFF.

At least ten counts were recorded for this clonotype. The chain joins TRBV7-6 to TRBJ2-7; D is perhaps TRBD1 (6 bases). The CDR3 is 13 residues long. The germline V gene has CDR1 SGHVS and CDR2 FNYEAQ. The ends were cut back, 1 base at V and 5 bases at J, with 9 bases in the middle. The CDR3 sequence: CASSLVSGDEQYF. The CDR3 coding sequence is TGTGCCAGCAGCTTAGTTTCAGGGGACGAGCAGTACTTC.

This clonotype was counted between two and nine times. Here the CDR3 reads CASGSGGVNSPLHF. DNA of the CDR3: TGTGCCAGCGGATCTGGGGGCGTGAATTCACCCCTCCACTTT. The rearrangement joins TRBV7-9 to TRBJ1-6; TRBD1 is a possible D gene (6 bases). The CDR3 is made up of 14 amino acids. V gave up 8 bases and J gave up 7 bases, with 15 bases separating them. CDR1 SEHNR and CDR2 FQNEAQ come from the germline V gene (reference sequence).